Each of the 20 T cell receptor beta chains below was sequenced from the same sample in a study of beta chain features in type 1 diabetes. Which antigens these TCRs recognize remains unknown. Expressed TCRB transcripts were sequenced, since all the RNA that had been isolated was reverse transcribed. Method: immunoSEQ multiplex PCR; TCRdb's copy keeps in-frame clones and lacks some. The sample has about 230,000 clones, under 20% seen once. Study results and limitations: Moderately but significantly shorter TCRB CDR3s were found in Type 1 diabetes patients in all four CD4+ subsets.

The sequenced material came from naive CD4+ T cells from blood. These receptors all stem from a man under 40 with type 1 diabetes.

V gene TRBV7-3 combines with J gene TRBJ2-1; 9 positions agree with TRBD1. The ends lost 3 bases at V and 1 base at J; junction bases unmatched: 7. The CDR3 is 17 amino acids. The germline V gene has CDR1 SGHTA and CDR2 FQGTGA. The DNA of the CDR3 is TGTGCCAGCAGCTTGGGACAGGGTTATAGGTCCTACAATGAGCAGTTCTTC. Its protein product is CASSLGQGYRSYNEQFF.

This clone was recorded a few times. This chain links TRBV19 with TRBJ1-5; D call uncertain. The germline CDR1 and CDR2 sequences are LNHDA and SQIVND (reference sequence). V gave up 5 bases and J gave up 2 bases, with 13 bases separating them. The length of the CDR3 is 15 residues. The CDR3 loop is CASSASRGRNQPQHF. The DNA for the CDR3 is TGTGCCAGTAGTGCAAGTCGTGGGCGCAATCAGCCCCAGCATTTT.

The chain recombines TRBV27 with TRBJ2-2; D gene unclear. Germline assignment: CDR1 MNHEY and CDR2 SMNVEV (reference sequence). The CDR3 spans 13 residues. V lost 3 bases and J 9 bases, leaving 11 bases between the germline ends. CDR3 nucleotide sequence: TGTGCCAGCAGTTTTATGCGAGGCCGGGAGCTGTTTTTT. Residues: CASSFMRGRELFF.

This clone was recorded a few times. The chain has TRBV5-1 and TRBJ2-2, with D tentatively TRBD2 (6 bases). CDR3 size: 16 residues. Between the trimmed V and J ends, which lost 0 bases and 4 bases, there was a span of 13 bases. Per the germline V gene, CDR1 is SGHRS and CDR2 is YFSETQ. CDR3 in DNA: TGCGCCAGCAGCTTGGCGGAGGGCCGGGTCACCGGGGAGCTGTTTTTT. This codes for CASSLAEGRVTGELFF.

The J gene is TRBJ2-7, the V gene TRBV4-3; D assignment may be TRBD1 or TRBD2 (5 bases each). Germline V CDR1 and CDR2: LGHNA, YSLEER. The CDR3 sequence is 17 residues long. Trimming left V 5 bases short and J 6 bases short, with 26 bases between. The CDR3 here is CASSSRSWGFDSSEQYF. CDR3 bases: TGCGCCAGCAGCTCTAGATCCTGGGGGTTCGACTCTTCCGAGCAGTACTTC.

Only one count was recorded for this clone. The rearrangement uses TRBV5-1 and TRBJ1-2; no reliable D call. CDR3 length: 15 amino acids. The V gene's germline CDR1 is SGHRS and CDR2 YFSETQ. With 0 bases removed from V and 4 bases from J, the gap between germline ends came to 13 bases. CDR3 nucleotide sequence: TGCGCCAGCAGCTTGGGTTTGACGGCGGGCTATGGCTACACCTTC. Translating gives CASSLGLTAGYGYTF.

Notes on this clone: Germline and junction disagree at one end, which may indicate a read error. This chain links TRBV7-7 with TRBJ2-1, with TRBD1 matching over 9 bases. The CDR3 consists of 18 residues. Germline assignment: CDR1 SSHAT and CDR2 FNYEAQ (reference sequence). The chain's CDR3 is CASSLEILGTGPGNEQFF. For the CDR3, the DNA is TGTGCTAGCAGCTTAGAGATCTTGGGGACAGGGCCTGGCAATGAGCAGTTCTTC.

This clone has more than one count but fewer than ten. The rearrangement uses TRBV7-2 and TRBJ1-1; D not certain. The V end lost 2 bases, the J end lost 5 bases, and 9 bases lay between the germline ends. Germline V gene data show CDR1 as SGHTA and CDR2 as FQGNSA. The CDR3 has 13 residues. The CDR3 bases are TGTGCCAGCAGCTTATTGGAGGGTACTGAAGCTTTCTTT. Amino acid sequence: CASSLLEGTEAFF. Looking up the rest from reference TRBV7-2 and TRBJ1-1 gives the full variable domain: GAGVSQSPSNKVTEKGKDVELRCDPISGHTALYWYRQSLGQGLEFLIYFQGNSAPDKSGLPSDRFSAERTGGSVSTLTIQRTQQEDSAVYLCASSLLEGTEAFFGQGTRLTVV.

V is TRBV29-1 and J is TRBJ2-5; D is undetermined. Germline V gene data show CDR1 as SQVTM and CDR2 as ANQGSEA. This CDR3 is built from 13 residues. The V end lost 4 bases, the J end lost 5 bases, and 14 bases lay between the germline ends. CDR3 in amino acids: CSVGSHPSETQYF. Here the CDR3 DNA reads TGCAGCGTTGGGTCACACCCGAGTGAGACCCAGTACTTC.

The CDR3 nucleotides are TGTGCCAGCAGCCGCCACCGGGGTGACACTGAAGCTTTCTTT. The encoded protein is CASSRHRGDTEAFF. The chain carries TRBV14 and TRBJ1-1; no reliable D call. V was pared by 4 bases and J by 3 bases, with 12 bases between. The CDR3 has 14 amino acids. The germline V gene encodes CDR1 SGHDN and CDR2 FVKESK.

This clone was picked up a small number of times. V is TRBV28 and J is TRBJ2-2, with D maybe TRBD1 (6 bases). The CDR3 is 16 amino acids. V gave up 5 bases and J gave up 3 bases, with 16 bases separating them. From germline, CDR1 is MDHEN and CDR2 SYDVKM. The CDR3 DNA follows: TGTGCCAGCAGTCCCAACAGGGTGGGGGACACCGGGGAGCTGTTTTTT. It codes for CASSPNRVGDTGELFF.

V usage is TRBV20-1 and J usage is TRBJ2-7, with no clear D. The CDR3 sequence is 11 residues long. Germline V gene data show CDR1 as DFQATT and CDR2 as SNEGSKA (reference sequence). The V end was cut by 2 bases, the J end by 3 bases, with 5 bases between. CDR3 nucleotide sequence: TGCAGTGCTAGACCCAACTACGAGCAGTACTTC. Amino acids: CSARPNYEQYF.

Only a few counts were recorded for this clone. V and J are TRBV15 and TRBJ1-3; D call uncertain. Germline V gene lookup returns CDR1 LNHNV and CDR2 YYDKDF (reference sequence). The CDR3 has 13 amino acids. V shed 3 bases and J shed 2 bases, with 5 bases lying between them. In DNA, the CDR3 is TGTGCCACCAGCAGGCTTACTGGAAACACCATATATTTT. Its protein product is CATSRLTGNTIYF.

The gene calls are TRBV5-1 and TRBJ2-3; 11 bases are a match to TRBD2. Germline V gene data show CDR1 as SGHRS and CDR2 as YFSETQ. The CDR3 length is 17 residues. After removal of 0 bases from V and 2 bases from J, the junction contained 5 bases not matched to a gene. The CDR3: CASSLAGTSGPTDTQYF. CDR3 coding DNA: TGCGCCAGCAGCTTGGCGGGGACTAGCGGACCCACAGATACGCAGTATTTT.

In this sample, this clone turned up a few times. The chain employs TRBV27 and TRBJ2-5; no clear D. The length of the CDR3 is 14 residues. Trimming took 3 bases from V and 4 from J, leaving 12 bases between them. Per the germline V gene, CDR1 is MNHEY and CDR2 is SMNVEV (reference sequence). CDR3 in DNA: TGTGCCAGCAGTTTGGTCAGTGTCTTAGAGACCCAGTACTTC. Amino acids: CASSLVSVLETQYF.

The sample holds a few counts of this clone. The chain couples TRBV6-6 to TRBJ2-4; D might be TRBD1 or TRBD2, each matching 5 bases. Trimming left V 0 bases short and J 4 bases short, with 10 bases between. Looked up from germline, CDR1 is MNHNY and CDR2 is SVGAGI (reference sequence). The CDR3 covers 15 residues. The CDR3 DNA reads TGTGCCAGCAGTTACTCCGAGGGGCTGAAAAACATTCAGTACTTC. Amino acids: CASSYSEGLKNIQYF.

V usage is TRBV9 and J usage is TRBJ2-1; possibly TRBD2 for D (5 bases). V was pared by 0 bases and J by 4 bases, with 11 bases between. The length of the CDR3 is 15 residues. Germline V gene data show CDR1 as SGDLS and CDR2 as YYNGEE. In nucleotides, the CDR3 is TGTGCCAGCAGCGTAGGTAGTAGCGTTTACAATGAGCAGTTCTTC. It specifies CASSVGSSVYNEQFF.

This clone was counted only a few times. The V and J genes are TRBV7-8 and TRBJ2-1, with D unresolved. The CDR3 extends over 16 amino acids. Trimming removed 2 bases from V and 0 bases from J, with 11 bases in between. Germline V gene lookup returns CDR1 SGHVS and CDR2 FQNEAQ. The CDR3 bases are TGTGCCAGCAGCTTAAGGACGTTTAGCTCCTACAATGAGCAGTTCTTC. It translates to CASSLRTFSSYNEQFF. The full variable domain, its missing parts supplied by reference TRBV7-8 and TRBJ2-1, is GAGVSQSPRYKVAKRGQDVALRCDPISGHVSLFWYQQALGQGPEFLTYFQNEAQLDKSGLPSDRFFAERPEGSVSTLKIQRTQQEDSAVYLCASSLRTFSSYNEQFFGPGTRLTVL.

The rearrangement links TRBV2 to TRBJ2-2; the D gene is possibly TRBD1 (7 bases). The CDR3 has 13 residues. V dropped 6 bases and J dropped 6 bases, with 11 bases sitting between them. Germline V lookup: CDR1 SNHLY, CDR2 FYNNEI. CDR3 bases: TGTGCCAGCAGAGACAGGGAGGCCGGGGAGCTGTTTTTT. It yields the protein CASRDREAGELFF.

This chain links TRBV29-1 with TRBJ2-7, with 8 bases that match TRBD2. Looked up from germline, CDR1 is SQVTM and CDR2 is ANQGSEA. The CDR3 loop spans 13 amino acids. The CDR3 DNA reads as TGCAGTGTCATAGCGGGAAACCCCTACGAGCAGTACTTC. The encoded protein is CSVIAGNPYEQYF.